The clone carrying this T cell receptor (beta chain) showed up just a few times. Its cognate antigen is unknown. Trimming pared 3 bases from V and 0 bases from J, leaving 9 bases between. This CDR3 has 15 residues. The germline V gene encodes CDR1 LGHDT and CDR2 YNNKEL (reference sequence). TCRdb re-analysed the 5' RACE reads in MiXCR, keeping a single row per CDR3 protein. The data show about 490,000 distinct CDR3 sequences, nearly 15% seen once. The source of the sample is a study of identical twins. General study findings and limits: Within beta out-of-frame sequences, the excess sharing observed between twins was weaker.

This same sample was also taken into another study, of yellow fever vaccine responses in identical twins.

V gene TRBV3-1 combines with J gene TRBJ1-3; weak D call: TRBD1 (5 bases). The receptor was derived from a woman between 18 and 29 years old in good health. Sequencing was done on a sample of CD4+ T cells sorted from blood. The CDR3 loop is CASSQGGFSGNTIYF. The CDR3 bases are TGTGCCAGCAGCCAGGGGGGATTCTCTGGAAACACCATATATTTT.